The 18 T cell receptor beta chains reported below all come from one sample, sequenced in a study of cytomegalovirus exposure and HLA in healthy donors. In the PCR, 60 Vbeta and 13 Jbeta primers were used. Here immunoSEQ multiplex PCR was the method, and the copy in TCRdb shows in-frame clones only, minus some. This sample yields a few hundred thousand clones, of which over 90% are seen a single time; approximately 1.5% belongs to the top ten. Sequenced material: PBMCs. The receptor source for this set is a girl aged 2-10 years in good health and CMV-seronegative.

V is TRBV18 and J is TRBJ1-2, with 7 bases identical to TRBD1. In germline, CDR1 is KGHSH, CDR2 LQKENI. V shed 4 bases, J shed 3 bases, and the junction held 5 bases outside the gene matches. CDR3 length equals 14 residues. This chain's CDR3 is CASSRQGGDYGYTF. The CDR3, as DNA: TGTGCCAGCTCACGACAGGGAGGAGACTATGGCTACACCTTC.

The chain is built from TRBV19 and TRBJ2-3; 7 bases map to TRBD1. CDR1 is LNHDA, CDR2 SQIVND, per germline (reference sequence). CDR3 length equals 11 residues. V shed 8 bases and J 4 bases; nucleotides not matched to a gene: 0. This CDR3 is CASQGADTQYF. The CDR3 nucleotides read TGTGCCAGTCAGGGGGCAGATACGCAGTATTTT.

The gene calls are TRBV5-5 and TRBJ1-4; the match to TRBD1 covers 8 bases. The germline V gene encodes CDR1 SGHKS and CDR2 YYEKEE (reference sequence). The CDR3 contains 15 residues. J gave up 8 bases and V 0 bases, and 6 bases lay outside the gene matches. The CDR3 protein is CASSLDGQGGEKLFF. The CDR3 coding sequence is TGTGCCAGCAGCTTGGATGGACAGGGTGGGGAAAAACTGTTTTTT.

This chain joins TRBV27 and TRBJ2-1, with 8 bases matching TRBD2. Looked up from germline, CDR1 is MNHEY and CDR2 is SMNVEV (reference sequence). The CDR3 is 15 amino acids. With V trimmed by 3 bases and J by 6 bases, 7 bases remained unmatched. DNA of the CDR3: TGTGCCAGCAGTTTGGAGCTAGCGGGTTTCAATGAGCAGTTCTTC. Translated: CASSLELAGFNEQFF.

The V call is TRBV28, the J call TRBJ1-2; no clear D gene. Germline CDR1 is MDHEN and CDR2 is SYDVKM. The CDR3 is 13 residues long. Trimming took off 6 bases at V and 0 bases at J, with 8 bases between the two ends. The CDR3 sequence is CASRISANYGYTF. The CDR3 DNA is TGTGCCAGCAGAATTTCAGCTAACTATGGCTACACCTTC.

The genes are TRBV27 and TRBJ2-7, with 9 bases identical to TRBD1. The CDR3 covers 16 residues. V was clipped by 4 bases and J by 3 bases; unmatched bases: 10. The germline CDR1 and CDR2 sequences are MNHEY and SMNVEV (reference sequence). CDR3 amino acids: CASSYITGGEFYEQYF. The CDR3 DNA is TGTGCCAGCAGTTATATTACAGGGGGCGAATTCTACGAGCAGTACTTC.

CDR3 loop: CASSQGGLTGGWNTQYF. The CDR3, as DNA: TGCGCCAGCAGCCAAGGTGGATTGACGGGAGGGTGGAATACGCAGTATTTT. The chain couples TRBV4-1 to TRBJ2-3, with 8 nucleotides matching TRBD2. CDR1 is MGHRA and CDR2 is YSYEKL in the germline V gene. The CDR3 length is 17 residues. The V gene end was trimmed by 1 base and the J gene end by 7 bases; junction bases not matched to a gene: 13.

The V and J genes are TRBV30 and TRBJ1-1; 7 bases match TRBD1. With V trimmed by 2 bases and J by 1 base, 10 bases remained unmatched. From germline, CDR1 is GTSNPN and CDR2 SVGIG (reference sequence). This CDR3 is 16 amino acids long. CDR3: CAWSPRQGRTNTEAFF. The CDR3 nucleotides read TGTGCCTGGAGTCCCCGACAGGGTAGGACGAACACTGAAGCTTTCTTT.

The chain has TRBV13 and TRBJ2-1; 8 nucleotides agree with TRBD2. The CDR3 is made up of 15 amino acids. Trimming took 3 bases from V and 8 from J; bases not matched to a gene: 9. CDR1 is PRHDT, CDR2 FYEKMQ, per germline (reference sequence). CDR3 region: CASSFSGSPRHEQFF. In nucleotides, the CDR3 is TGTGCCAGCAGCTTCAGCGGGAGCCCGCGCCATGAGCAGTTCTTC.

The CDR3 nucleotides read TGCAGCGGAGGGACAGGCTGGAGCGGCACTGAAGCTTTCTTT. Its protein product is CSGGTGWSGTEAFF. The chain is built from TRBV29-1 and TRBJ1-1; 8 nucleotides align to TRBD1. CDR1 is SQVTM and CDR2 is ANQGSEA in the germline V gene. Germline trimming cut 7 bases from V and 4 bases from J; bases unmatched to any gene: 11. The CDR3 extends over 14 amino acids.

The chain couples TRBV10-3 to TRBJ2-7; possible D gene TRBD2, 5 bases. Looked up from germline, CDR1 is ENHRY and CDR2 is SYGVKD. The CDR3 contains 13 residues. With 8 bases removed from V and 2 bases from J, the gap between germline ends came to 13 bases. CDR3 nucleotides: TGTGCCATCTCGGACTCATCCCCCTACGAGCAGTACTTC. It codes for CAISDSSPYEQYF.

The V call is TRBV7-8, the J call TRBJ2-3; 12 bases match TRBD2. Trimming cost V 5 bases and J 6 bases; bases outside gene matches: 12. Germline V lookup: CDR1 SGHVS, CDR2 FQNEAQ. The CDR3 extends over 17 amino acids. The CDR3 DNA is TGTGCCAGCAGCCCGCCGGGACTAGCGGGCCCAAGGGATACGCAGTATTTT. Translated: CASSPPGLAGPRDTQYF. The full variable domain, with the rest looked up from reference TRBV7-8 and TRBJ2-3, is GAGVSQSPRYKVAKRGQDVALRCDPISGHVSLFWYQQALGQGPEFLTYFQNEAQLDKSGLPSDRFFAERPEGSVSTLKIQRTQQEDSAVYLCASSPPGLAGPRDTQYFGPGTRLTVL.

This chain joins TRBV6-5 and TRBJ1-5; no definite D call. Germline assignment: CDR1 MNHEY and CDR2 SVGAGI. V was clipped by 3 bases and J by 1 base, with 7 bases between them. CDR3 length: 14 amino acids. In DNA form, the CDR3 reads TGTGCCAGCAGTTATTCGGGGAGCAATCAGCCCCAGCATTTT. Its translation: CASSYSGSNQPQHF.

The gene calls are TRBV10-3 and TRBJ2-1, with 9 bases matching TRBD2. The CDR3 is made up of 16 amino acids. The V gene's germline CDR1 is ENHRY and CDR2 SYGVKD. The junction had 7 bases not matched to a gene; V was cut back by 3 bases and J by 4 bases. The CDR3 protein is CAISEGGTSPYNEQFF. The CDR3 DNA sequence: TGTGCCATCAGTGAAGGAGGGACTAGCCCTTACAATGAGCAGTTCTTC.

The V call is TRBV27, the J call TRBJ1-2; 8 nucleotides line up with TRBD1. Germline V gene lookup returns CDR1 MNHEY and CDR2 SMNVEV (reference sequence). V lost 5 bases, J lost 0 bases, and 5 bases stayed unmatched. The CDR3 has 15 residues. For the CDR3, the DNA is TGTGCCAGCAGTCGGACAGGGTTTGCTAACTATGGCTACACCTTC. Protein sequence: CASSRTGFANYGYTF.

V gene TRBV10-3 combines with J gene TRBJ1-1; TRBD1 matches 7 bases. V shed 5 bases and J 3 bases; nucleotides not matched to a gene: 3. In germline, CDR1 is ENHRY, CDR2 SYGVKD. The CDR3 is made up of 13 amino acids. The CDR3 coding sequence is TGTGCCATCAGTAACAGGGGAGACACTGAAGCTTTCTTT. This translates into CAISNRGDTEAFF.

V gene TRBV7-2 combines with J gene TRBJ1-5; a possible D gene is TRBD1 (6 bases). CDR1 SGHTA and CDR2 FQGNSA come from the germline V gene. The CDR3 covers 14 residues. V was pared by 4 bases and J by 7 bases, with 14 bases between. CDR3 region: CASSSGQIGQPQHF. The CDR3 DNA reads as TGTGCCAGCAGCTCAGGACAGATAGGGCAGCCCCAGCATTTT.

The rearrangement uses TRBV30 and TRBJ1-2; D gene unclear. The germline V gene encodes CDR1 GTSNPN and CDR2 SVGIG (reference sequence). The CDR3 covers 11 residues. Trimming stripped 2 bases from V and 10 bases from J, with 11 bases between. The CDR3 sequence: CAWSPPGVYTF. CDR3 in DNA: TGTGCCTGGAGTCCCCCGGGTGTCTACACCTTC.